A selection of T cell receptor beta chains follows, all from one sample in a study of shared clonotypes between healthy human individuals. Libraries were prepared by immunoSEQ multiplex PCR; TCRdb keeps only in-frame clonotypes and omits some of them. The table lists around 330,000 clones, under 80% of them singletons. Sequencing input: memory CD4+ T cells sorted from blood. Receptor source: a man aged 25 to 45 in good health. CDR3s include the opening cysteine and the closing phenylalanine or tryptophan. A D gene is named only where the DNA matches it firmly. Size values are once, few and many counts, or a class for expanded clones, and some rows have none.

cdr3_nt cdr3_aa clone_size j_call d_call v_call
TGTGCCAGCTCATACGGCACAGGTAGCAATCAGCCCCAGCATTTT CASSYGTGSNQPQHF - TRBJ1-5 - TRBV18
TGTGCCAGCAGCATAACCGGGACTAGCGGGACAGAGACCCAGTACTTC CASSITGTSGTETQYF - TRBJ2-5 TRBD2 TRBV7-6
TGTGCCAGCAGCTTAGTCGGGGGTACTAGCGGGAGGGTACCCTACGAGCAGTACTTC CASSLVGGTSGRVPYEQYF once TRBJ2-7 TRBD2 TRBV7-6
TGTGTCAGCAGGATTTCAGGGGTCAACACTGAAGCTTTCTTT CVSRISGVNTEAFF - TRBJ1-1 - TRBV27
TGCGCCAGCAGCTTACAGCGTTTCAATGAGCAGTTCTTC CASSLQRFNEQFF few TRBJ2-1 - TRBV5-1
TGTGCCAGCAGCGTTTCAGGGACTAGCGGAAGCTCCTACAATGAGCAGTTCTTC CASSVSGTSGSSYNEQFF few TRBJ2-1 TRBD2 TRBV9
TGTGCCAGCTCAACTCTCAGGGGGACTATTTCTCAAGAGACCCAGTACTTC CASSTLRGTISQETQYF once TRBJ2-5 - TRBV18
TGCAGCGTTGAGACGGGACTGACTGAGCAGTTCTTC CSVETGLTEQFF - TRBJ2-1 - TRBV29-1
TGTGCCAGCTCACGGAACCCCACAGATACGCAGTATTTT CASSRNPTDTQYF - TRBJ2-3 - TRBV18
TGTGCCAGCAAAATATCCAGCGGCCGTAATCAGCCCCAGCATTTT CASKISSGRNQPQHF - TRBJ1-5 - TRBV6-6
TGTGCCAGCAGGACTGACCTTAGCACAGATACGCAGTATTTT CASRTDLSTDTQYF once TRBJ2-3 - TRBV7-2
TGTGCCAGCAGCCCGGGGGGGACACGGTCCTACGAGCAGTACTTC CASSPGGTRSYEQYF - TRBJ2-7 TRBD2 TRBV5-4
TGCGCCAGCAGCTTGGAATTGTTAGAGCAGTACTTC CASSLELLEQYF - TRBJ2-7 - TRBV5-1
TGTGCCAGCTCACCCCAGGGAGGTGAGCAGTTCTTC CASSPQGGEQFF once TRBJ2-1 - TRBV18
TGTGCCAGCAGTTACCCCACAGGATCTGGGGCCAACGTCCTGACTTTC CASSYPTGSGANVLTF few TRBJ2-6 - TRBV6-6
TGTGCCAGCAGTTACACCTACCCGGCCTCCTACGAGCAGTACTTC CASSYTYPASYEQYF - TRBJ2-7 - TRBV6-5